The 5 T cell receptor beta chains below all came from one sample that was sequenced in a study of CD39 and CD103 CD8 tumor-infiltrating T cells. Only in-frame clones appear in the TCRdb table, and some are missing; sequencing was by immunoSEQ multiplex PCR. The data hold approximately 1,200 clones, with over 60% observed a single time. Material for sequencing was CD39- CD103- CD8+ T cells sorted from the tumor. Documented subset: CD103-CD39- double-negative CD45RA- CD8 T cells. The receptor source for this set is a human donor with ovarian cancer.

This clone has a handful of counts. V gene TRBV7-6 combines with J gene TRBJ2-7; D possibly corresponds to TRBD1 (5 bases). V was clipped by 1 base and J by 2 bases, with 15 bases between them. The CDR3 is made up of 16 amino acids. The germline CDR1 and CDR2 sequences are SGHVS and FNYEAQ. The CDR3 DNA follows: TGTGCCAGCAGCTTAGAGGGGTCTTCCCGTCCCTACGAGCAGTACTTC. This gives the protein CASSLEGSSRPYEQYF.

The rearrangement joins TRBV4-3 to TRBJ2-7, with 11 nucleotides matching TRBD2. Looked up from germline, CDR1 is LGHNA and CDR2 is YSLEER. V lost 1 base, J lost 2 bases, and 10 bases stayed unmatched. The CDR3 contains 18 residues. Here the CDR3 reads CASSQGVAGGGPTYEQYF. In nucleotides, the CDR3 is TGCGCCAGCAGCCAAGGGGTAGCGGGAGGGGGCCCCACCTACGAGCAGTACTTC.

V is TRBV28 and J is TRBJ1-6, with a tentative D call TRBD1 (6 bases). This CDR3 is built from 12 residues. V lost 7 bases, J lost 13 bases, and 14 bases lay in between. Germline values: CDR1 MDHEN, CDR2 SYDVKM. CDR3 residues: CASTSQRGPLHF. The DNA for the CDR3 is TGTGCCAGCACATCGCAAAGGGGGCCCCTCCACTTT.

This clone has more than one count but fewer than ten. Here the CDR3 DNA reads TGTGCCAGCAGCCAGATATCCCCTGGAAACACCATATATTTT. Its translation: CASSQISPGNTIYF. V is TRBV5-6 and J is TRBJ1-3; D ambiguous. The ends were cut back, 4 bases at V and 2 bases at J, with 10 bases in the middle. The CDR3 length is 14 residues. Germline CDR1 reads SGHDT; CDR2 reads YYEEEE.

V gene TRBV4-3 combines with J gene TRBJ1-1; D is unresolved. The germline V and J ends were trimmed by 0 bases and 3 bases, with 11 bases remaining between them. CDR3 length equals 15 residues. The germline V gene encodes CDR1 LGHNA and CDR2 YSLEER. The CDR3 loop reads CASSQDESPHTEAFF. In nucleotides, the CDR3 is TGCGCCAGCAGCCAAGATGAGTCCCCCCACACTGAAGCTTTCTTT.